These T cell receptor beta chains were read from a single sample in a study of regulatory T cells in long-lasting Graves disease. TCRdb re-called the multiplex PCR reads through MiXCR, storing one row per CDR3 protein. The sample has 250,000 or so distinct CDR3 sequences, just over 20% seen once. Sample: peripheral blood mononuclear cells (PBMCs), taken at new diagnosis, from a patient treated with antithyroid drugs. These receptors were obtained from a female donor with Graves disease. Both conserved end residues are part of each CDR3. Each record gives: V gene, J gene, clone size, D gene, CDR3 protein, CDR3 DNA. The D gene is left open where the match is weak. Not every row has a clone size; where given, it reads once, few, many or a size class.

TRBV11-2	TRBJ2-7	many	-	CASSLNYEQYF	TGTGCCAGCAGCTTAAACTACGAGCAGTACTTC
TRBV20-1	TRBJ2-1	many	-	CSANAGAWDEQFF	TGCAGTGCTAATGCGGGGGCCTGGGATGAGCAGTTCTTC
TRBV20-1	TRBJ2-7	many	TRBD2	CSARGLAGLYEQYF	TGCAGTGCTAGAGGACTAGCGGGATTATACGAGCAGTACTTC
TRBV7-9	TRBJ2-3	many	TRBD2	CASSLYLTGGPHTQYF	TGTGCCAGCAGCTTATACTTAACGGGAGGGCCTCATACGCAGTATTTT
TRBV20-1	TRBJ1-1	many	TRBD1	CSARPGQGFMNTEAFF	TGCAGTGCTAGACCCGGACAGGGATTTATGAACACTGAAGCTTTCTTT
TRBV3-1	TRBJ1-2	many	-	CASSQGYSGYTF	TGTGCCAGCAGTCAAGGGTATTCGGGCTACACCTTC
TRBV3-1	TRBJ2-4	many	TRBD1	CASSTHRGDQYF	TGTGCCAGCAGCACCCACAGGGGTGATCAGTACTTC
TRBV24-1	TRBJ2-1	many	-	CATSVSGAGNNEQFF	TGTGCCACCAGTGTTTCGGGGGCCGGGAACAATGAGCAGTTCTTC
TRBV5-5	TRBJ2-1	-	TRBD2	CASRLGLAGREQFF	TGTGCCAGCAGGCTGGGGCTAGCGGGACGTGAGCAGTTCTTC
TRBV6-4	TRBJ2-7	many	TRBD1	CASTIFGTGGCEQYF	TGTGCCAGCACTATCTTCGGGACAGGGGGCTGCGAGCAGTACTTC
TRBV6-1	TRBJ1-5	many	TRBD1	CASSSGGAGNQPQHF	TGTGCCAGCAGCTCAGGGGGCGCGGGCAATCAGCCCCAGCATTTT
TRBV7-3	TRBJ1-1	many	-	CASSHGTSTEAFF	TGTGCCAGCAGCCACGGGACGAGCACTGAAGCTTTCTTT
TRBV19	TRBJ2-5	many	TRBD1	CASSIGGTGFGETQYF	TGTGCCAGTAGTATAGGAGGGACAGGGTTTGGAGAGACCCAGTACTTC
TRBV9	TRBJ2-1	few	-	CASSPSGSAVQDNEQFF	TGTGCCAGCAGCCCCAGCGGGTCGGCAGTTCAGGACAATGAGCAGTTCTTC
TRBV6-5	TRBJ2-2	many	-	CASSSPRGSGELFF	TGTGCCAGCAGTTCTCCTAGGGGGTCCGGGGAGCTGTTTTTT
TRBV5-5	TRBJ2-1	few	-	CASSQGPDYSYNEQFF	TGTGCCAGCAGCCAAGGACCGGACTACTCCTACAATGAGCAGTTCTTC
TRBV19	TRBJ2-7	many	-	CASGRDEYEQYF	TGTGCCTCCGGGCGGGATGAGTACGAGCAGTACTTC
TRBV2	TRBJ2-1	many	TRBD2	CATSPRLADNEQFF	TGTGCCACCTCCCCCCGACTAGCGGACAATGAGCAGTTCTTC
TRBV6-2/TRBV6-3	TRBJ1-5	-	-	CASSYNLSGRQAGGSNQPQHF	TGTGCCAGCAGTTACAATCTATCGGGGCGACAGGCTGGTGGTAGCAATCAGCCCCAGCATTTT
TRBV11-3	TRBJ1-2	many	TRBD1	CASRGTGLDYGYTF	TGTGCCAGCAGGGGGACAGGGTTGGACTATGGCTACACCTTC
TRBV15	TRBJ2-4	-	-	CATRPEAAMLAKNIRYF	TGTGCCACCAGACCCGAGGCAGCTATGTTAGCCAAAAACATTCGGTACTTC
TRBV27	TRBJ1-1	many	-	CASSLLRQRAYITEAFF	TGTGCCAGCAGTTTATTGAGACAGAGGGCGTATATTACTGAAGCTTTCTTT
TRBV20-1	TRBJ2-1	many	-	CSARGGRKGNEQFF	TGCAGTGCCCGCGGCGGGCGGAAAGGGAATGAGCAGTTCTTC
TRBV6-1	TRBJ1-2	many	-	CASSEAEGRREGYTF	TGTGCCAGCAGTGAAGCGGAAGGGAGAAGAGAAGGCTACACCTTC
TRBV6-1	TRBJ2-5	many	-	CASRETMETQYF	TGTGCCAGCAGGGAGACTATGGAGACCCAGTACTTC
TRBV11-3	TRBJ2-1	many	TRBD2	CASSPGGTLGNEQFF	TGTGCCAGCAGCCCGGGAGGAACCCTAGGCAATGAGCAGTTCTTC
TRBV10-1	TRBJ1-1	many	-	CASSESSGDTEAFF	TGCGCCAGCAGTGAGTCTTCCGGGGACACTGAAGCTTTCTTT
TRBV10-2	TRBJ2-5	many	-	CASSEKGQQETQYF	TGCGCCAGCAGTGAGAAAGGACAACAAGAGACCCAGTACTTC
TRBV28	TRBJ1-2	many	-	CASSPGGSGTLFGYTF	TGTGCCAGCAGTCCCGGGGGGTCAGGAACGTTATTTGGCTACACCTTC
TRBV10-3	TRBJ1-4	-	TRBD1	CAISELGSRGAGEKLFF	TGTGCCATCAGTGAGCTCGGGAGCAGGGGGGCCGGTGAAAAACTGTTTTTT
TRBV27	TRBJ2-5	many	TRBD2	CASSYLAGPKETQYF	TGTGCCAGCAGCTACCTAGCGGGACCGAAGGAGACCCAGTACTTC
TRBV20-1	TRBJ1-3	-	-	CSAQDSPGNTIYF	TGCAGTGCCCAGGACTCCCCTGGAAACACCATATATTTT
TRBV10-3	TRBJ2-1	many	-	CAIRPDGLNNEQFF	TGTGCCATCAGACCGGACGGGCTTAACAATGAGCAGTTCTTC
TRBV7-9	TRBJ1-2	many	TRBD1	CASSNPTGGRSGYTF	TGTGCCAGCAGCAACCCGACAGGGGGTAGGAGTGGCTACACCTTC
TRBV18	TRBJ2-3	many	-	CASSPPQPDTQYF	TGTGCCAGCTCACCACCGCAGCCTGATACGCAGTATTTT
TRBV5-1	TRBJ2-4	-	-	CASTLEGRLDIQYF	TGTGCCAGCACCCTTGAGGGCCGACTAGACATTCAGTACTTC
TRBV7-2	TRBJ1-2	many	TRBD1	CASSLGYRQGGYGYTF	TGTGCCAGCAGCTTAGGCTACAGACAGGGCGGCTATGGCTACACCTTC
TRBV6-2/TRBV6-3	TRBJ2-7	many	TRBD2	CASSYSIGAGTSGSRRTYEQYF	TGTGCCAGCAGTTACTCGATAGGGGCCGGGACTAGCGGGAGCCGTAGGACCTACGAGCAGTACTTC
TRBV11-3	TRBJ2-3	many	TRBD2	CASSLRSSGFTDTQYF	TGTGCCAGCAGCTTGAGATCTAGCGGGTTCACAGATACGCAGTATTTT
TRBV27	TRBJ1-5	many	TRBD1	CASSPTGYFQPQHF	TGTGCCAGCAGCCCGACAGGGTATTTTCAGCCCCAGCATTTT
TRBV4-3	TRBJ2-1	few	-	CASSQDYRGTHYNEQFF	TGCGCCAGCAGCCAAGATTATAGGGGTACGCATTACAATGAGCAGTTCTTC
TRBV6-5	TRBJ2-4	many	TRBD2	CASSYVVAGGPRNIQYF	TGTGCCAGCAGTTATGTTGTGGCGGGAGGGCCCCGAAACATTCAGTACTTC
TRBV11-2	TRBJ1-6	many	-	CASSVGSGSPLHF	TGTGCCAGCAGCGTGGGGAGTGGCTCACCCCTCCACTTT
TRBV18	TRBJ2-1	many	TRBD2	CASSPSRGRAADEQFF	TGTGCCAGCTCACCATCTCGCGGGAGGGCCGCAGATGAGCAGTTCTTC
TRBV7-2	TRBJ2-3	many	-	CASSGLLKGRDTQYF	TGTGCCAGCAGCGGACTACTGAAGGGGAGAGATACGCAGTATTTT
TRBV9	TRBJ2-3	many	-	CASSPFLTDTQYF	TGTGCCAGCAGCCCCTTTCTGACAGATACGCAGTATTTT
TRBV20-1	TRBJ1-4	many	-	CSAALDTTNEKLFF	TGCAGTGCAGCCTTAGATACAACTAATGAAAAACTGTTTTTT
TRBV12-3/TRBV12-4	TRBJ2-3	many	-	CASIRGGGTDTQYF	TGTGCCAGCATCAGAGGGGGGGGCACAGATACGCAGTATTTT
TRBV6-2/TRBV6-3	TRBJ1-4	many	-	CASSYFGTPNEKLFF	TGTGCCAGCAGTTACTTCGGGACACCGAATGAAAAACTGTTTTTT
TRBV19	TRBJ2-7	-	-	CASSLSTRDSYEPYF	TGTGCCAGTAGTCTTTCGACGCGCGACTCCTACGAGCCGTACTTC
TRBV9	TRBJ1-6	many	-	CASSVGSRQANYNSPLHF	TGTGCCAGCAGCGTAGGATCCCGACAGGCCAACTATAATTCACCCCTCCACTTT
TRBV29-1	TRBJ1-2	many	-	CSVAGINGYTF	TGCAGCGTGGCAGGGATTAATGGCTACACCTTC
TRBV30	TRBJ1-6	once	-	CAWKLGGFNSPLHF	TGTGCCTGGAAATTAGGGGGTTTTAATTCACCCCTCCACTTT
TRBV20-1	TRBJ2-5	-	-	CSANSGDLETQYF	TGCAGTGCCAATTCGGGGGACTTAGAGACCCAGTACTTC
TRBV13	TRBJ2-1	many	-	CATSNSYNEQFF	TGTGCCACCAGCAACTCCTACAATGAGCAGTTCTTC
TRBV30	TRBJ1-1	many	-	CACRFRIEAFF	TGTGCCTGCCGCTTTAGAATTGAAGCTTTCTTT
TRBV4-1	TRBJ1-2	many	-	CASSQADRLYGYTF	TGCGCCAGCAGCCAAGCGGACCGCCTCTATGGCTACACCTTC